These T cell receptor beta chains were read from a single sample in a study of OX40 agonist ivuxolimab in advanced cancers. Measured with immunoSEQ multiplex PCR; TCRdb has only the in-frame clones, and not every one. The sample lists some 70,000 clones; 84% were seen once. Sequencing was performed on CD4+ or CD8+ T cells sorted from blood, taken in a trial of the OX40 agonist ivuxolimab. The receptors shown here come from an adult with an advanced solid tumor such as melanoma, head and neck, liver or kidney cancer. Both conserved end residues are part of each CDR3. D genes are given only for firm matches. Clone size appears in some rows only: once, few, many, or a class for an expanded clone.

j_gene: TRBJ1-2
abundance: few
d_gene: TRBD1
len: 14
v_gene: TRBV5-4
CDR3nt: TGTGCCAGCAGCCCGCAGGGACAGAACTATGGCTACACCTTC
CDR3aa: CASSPQGQNYGYTF

j_gene: TRBJ2-3
abundance: -
d_gene: -
len: 14
v_gene: TRBV19
CDR3nt: TGTGCCAGTAGTATTAGGCGGAACACAGATACGCAGTATTTT
CDR3aa: CASSIRRNTDTQYF

j_gene: TRBJ2-7
abundance: few
d_gene: -
len: 14
v_gene: TRBV9
CDR3nt: TGTGCCAGCAGCGTAGGTCAGGCGACCTACGAGCAGTACTTC
CDR3aa: CASSVGQATYEQYF

j_gene: TRBJ2-4
abundance: -
d_gene: TRBD1
len: 15
v_gene: TRBV27
CDR3nt: TGTGCCAGCACTGGCGCGGGACAGGGGGAAAACATTCAGTACTTC
CDR3aa: CASTGAGQGENIQYF

j_gene: TRBJ2-2
abundance: once
d_gene: -
len: 13
v_gene: TRBV19
CDR3nt: TGTGCCAGTACGAGGGGTGGTAACGGGGAGCTGTTTTTT
CDR3aa: CASTRGGNGELFF

j_gene: TRBJ1-2
abundance: -
d_gene: TRBD1
len: 19
v_gene: TRBV18
CDR3nt: TGTGCCAGCTCACCGCAGCAAGGGACAGGCCTTGGGATTAACTATGGCTACACCTTC
CDR3aa: CASSPQQGTGLGINYGYTF

j_gene: TRBJ1-6
abundance: -
d_gene: TRBD1
len: 17
v_gene: TRBV28
CDR3nt: TGTGCCAGCAGTACTTACCCTCCGGGACAGGGAAATTCACCCCTCCACTTT
CDR3aa: CASSTYPPGQGNSPLHF

j_gene: TRBJ1-4
abundance: few
d_gene: TRBD1
len: 15
v_gene: TRBV7-6
CDR3nt: TGTGCCAGCAGCTTACGCGGGACAGTCGTCGAAAAACTGTTTTTT
CDR3aa: CASSLRGTVVEKLFF

j_gene: TRBJ2-3
abundance: -
d_gene: -
len: 15
v_gene: TRBV7-2
CDR3nt: TGTGCCAGCAGCTTAGTGGGGGCAGGGGCAGATACGCAGTATTTT
CDR3aa: CASSLVGAGADTQYF

j_gene: TRBJ1-1
abundance: -
d_gene: TRBD1
len: 13
v_gene: TRBV25-1
CDR3nt: TGTGCCAGCAAAAGACAGGGGTGGGCTGAAGCTTTCTTT
CDR3aa: CASKRQGWAEAFF

j_gene: TRBJ2-1
abundance: once
d_gene: -
len: 15
v_gene: TRBV5-6
CDR3nt: TGTGCCAGCAGCTTGGTGGGCGGGGTCGGGAATGAGCAGTTCTTC
CDR3aa: CASSLVGGVGNEQFF

j_gene: TRBJ2-3
abundance: -
d_gene: -
len: 12
v_gene: TRBV5-1
CDR3nt: TGCGCCAGCAGCTTCTCCCCTGATACGCAGTATTTT
CDR3aa: CASSFSPDTQYF

j_gene: TRBJ2-4
abundance: -
d_gene: TRBD2
len: 14
v_gene: TRBV30
CDR3nt: TGTGCCTGGAGTGTACGGAGTAGCGGGGACATTCAGTACTTC
CDR3aa: CAWSVRSSGDIQYF

j_gene: TRBJ1-1
abundance: -
d_gene: -
len: 13
v_gene: TRBV6-5
CDR3nt: TGTGCCAGCAGCCCACCGGGTTTGACTGAAGCTTTCTTT
CDR3aa: CASSPPGLTEAFF

j_gene: TRBJ2-1
abundance: -
d_gene: -
len: 12
v_gene: TRBV2
CDR3nt: TGTGCCAGCAGTGAATGGGGTGGTGAGCAGTTCTTC
CDR3aa: CASSEWGGEQFF

j_gene: TRBJ1-6
abundance: many
d_gene: TRBD1
len: 15
v_gene: TRBV28
CDR3nt: TGTGCCAGCAGCTTCCGGGACAGGTCCAATTCACCCCTCCACTTT
CDR3aa: CASSFRDRSNSPLHF

j_gene: TRBJ2-7
abundance: -
d_gene: TRBD1
len: 15
v_gene: TRBV5-4
CDR3nt: TGTGCCAGCAGCTCCGGACAGGCCGCGACCTACGAGCAGTACTTC
CDR3aa: CASSSGQAATYEQYF

j_gene: TRBJ2-1
abundance: once
d_gene: -
len: 12
v_gene: TRBV18
CDR3nt: TGTGCCAGCTCACCAATCGACAATGAGCAGTTCTTC
CDR3aa: CASSPIDNEQFF

j_gene: TRBJ1-5
abundance: few
d_gene: -
len: 13
v_gene: TRBV6-5
CDR3nt: TGTGCCAGCTGGAACCGGGGTCATCAGCCCCAGCATTTT
CDR3aa: CASWNRGHQPQHF

j_gene: TRBJ2-1
abundance: -
d_gene: TRBD2
len: 14
v_gene: TRBV7-2
CDR3nt: TGTGCCAGCAGCTTTAGCGGGACGTACAATGAGCAGTTCTTC
CDR3aa: CASSFSGTYNEQFF

j_gene: TRBJ2-7
abundance: once
d_gene: -
len: 11
v_gene: TRBV27
CDR3nt: TGTGCCAGCAGTTTTCTCGGCGAGCAGTACTTC
CDR3aa: CASSFLGEQYF

j_gene: TRBJ1-3
abundance: -
d_gene: -
len: 13
v_gene: TRBV5-8
CDR3nt: TGTGCCAGCAGCCCGGGCTCTGGAAACACCATATATTTT
CDR3aa: CASSPGSGNTIYF

j_gene: TRBJ1-1
abundance: -
d_gene: TRBD1
len: 19
v_gene: TRBV4-3
CDR3nt: TGCGCCAGCAGCCAAGATGCGACAGGGGGCCGTAAGAGGAACACTGAAGCTTTCTTT
CDR3aa: CASSQDATGGRKRNTEAFF

j_gene: TRBJ1-2
abundance: -
d_gene: TRBD1
len: 13
v_gene: TRBV19
CDR3nt: TGTGCCAGTAGTATCCGACAGGGGTTTGGCTACACCTTC
CDR3aa: CASSIRQGFGYTF

j_gene: TRBJ1-6
abundance: -
d_gene: TRBD1
len: 14
v_gene: TRBV7-9
CDR3nt: TGTGCCAGCAGGTCGGGACAGAATAATTCACCCCTCCACTTT
CDR3aa: CASRSGQNNSPLHF